This T cell receptor beta chain was obtained from a study of technical replicates of blood from a handful of donors. Sequencing was performed with immunoSEQ multiplex PCR; in TCRdb, only in-frame clones are kept and a portion is missing. The table records roughly 70,000 clones, about 97% of them present only once. V shed 3 bases and J 5 bases; nucleotides not matched to a gene: 4. The CDR3 covers 14 residues. Germline V gives CDR1 SGHRS, CDR2 YFSETQ. The sequence was collected from a human donor in good health. Sequenced sample: T cells isolated from PBMCs. The chain recombines TRBV5-1 with TRBJ2-2, with 7 bases identical to TRBD2. The CDR3 spells CASSSLAETGELFF. CDR3 nucleotides: TGCGCCAGCAGCTCCCTAGCGGAAACCGGGGAGCTGTTTTTT.